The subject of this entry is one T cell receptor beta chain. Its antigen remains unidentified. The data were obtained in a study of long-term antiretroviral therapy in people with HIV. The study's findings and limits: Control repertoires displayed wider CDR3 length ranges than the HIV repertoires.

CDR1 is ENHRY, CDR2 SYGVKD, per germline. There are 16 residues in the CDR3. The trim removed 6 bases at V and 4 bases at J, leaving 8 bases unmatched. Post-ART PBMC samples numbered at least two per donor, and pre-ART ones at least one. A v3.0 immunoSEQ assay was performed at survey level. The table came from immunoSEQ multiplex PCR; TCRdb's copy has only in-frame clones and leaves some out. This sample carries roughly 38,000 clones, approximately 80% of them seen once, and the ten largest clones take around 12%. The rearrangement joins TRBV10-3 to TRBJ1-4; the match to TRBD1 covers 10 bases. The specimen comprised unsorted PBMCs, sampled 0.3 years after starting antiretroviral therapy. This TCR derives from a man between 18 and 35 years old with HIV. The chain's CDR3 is CAIRPEGTGVNEKLFF. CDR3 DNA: TGTGCCATCAGGCCCGAGGGGACAGGGGTTAATGAAAAACTGTTTTTT.